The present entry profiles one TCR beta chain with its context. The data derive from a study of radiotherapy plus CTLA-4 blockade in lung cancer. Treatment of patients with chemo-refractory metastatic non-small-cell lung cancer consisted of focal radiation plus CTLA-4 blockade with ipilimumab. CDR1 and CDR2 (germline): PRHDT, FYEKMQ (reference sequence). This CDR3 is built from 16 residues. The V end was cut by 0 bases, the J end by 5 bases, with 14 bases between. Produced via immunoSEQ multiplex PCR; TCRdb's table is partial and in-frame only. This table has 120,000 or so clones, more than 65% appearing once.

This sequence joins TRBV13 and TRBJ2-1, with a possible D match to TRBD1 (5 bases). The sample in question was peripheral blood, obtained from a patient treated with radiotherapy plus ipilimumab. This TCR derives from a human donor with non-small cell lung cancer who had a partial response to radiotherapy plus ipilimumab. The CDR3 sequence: CASSLGLRGVDNEQFF. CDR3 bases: TGTGCCAGCAGCTTAGGCCTAAGGGGTGTAGACAATGAGCAGTTCTTC.